The 26 T cell receptor beta chains in this list originate from one sample, sequenced in a study of CD8 T cells in Susac syndrome. Random hexamers served to reverse transcribe about 0.5 to 1 ug RNA. Via MiXCR, TCRdb re-called the immunoSEQ multiplex PCR reads, giving one row per CDR3 protein. The sample lists around 270,000 distinct CDR3 sequences, almost 85% seen once, with approximately 0.2% in the top ten. Input material: CD8+ T cells from PBMCs. These receptors were taken from a human donor with multiple sclerosis.

V is TRBV20-1 and J is TRBJ2-5; D unclear. The germline V gene encodes CDR1 DFQATT and CDR2 SNEGSKA (reference sequence). The V end was cut by 2 bases, the J end by 1 base, with 20 bases between. The length of the CDR3 is 17 residues. The CDR3 DNA is TGCAGTGCTAGAATCCAGGAGTATGCGGTTTCCCAAGAGACCCAGTACTTC. It specifies CSARIQEYAVSQETQYF.

Remarks on this clonotype: The DNA is left out, because the CDR3 cannot be placed on it with certainty; the CDR3 is given as TCRdb lists it. The chain recombines TRBV7-3 with TRBJ1-2. Looked up from germline, CDR1 is SGHTA and CDR2 is FQGTGA. The CDR3 sequence runs 23 residues, both termini included. The CDR3 here is CASSLRTGPDLWLHLRFDRGYTF.

V is TRBV9 and J is TRBJ2-7, with 8 bases identical to TRBD1. CDR1 is SGDLS, CDR2 YYNGEE, per germline. V was pared by 3 bases and J by 4 bases, with 6 bases of the junction left unmatched. The length of the CDR3 is 14 residues. As DNA, the CDR3 is TGTGCCAGCAGCGCGGGACAGGCGTTATACGAGCAGTACTTC. It translates to CASSAGQALYEQYF.

This chain joins TRBV7-6 and TRBJ2-1, with 8 bases fitting TRBD1. The germline V gene encodes CDR1 SGHVS and CDR2 FNYEAQ. With 4 bases clipped from V and 0 bases from J, the junction kept 11 bases outside the gene matches. This CDR3 is built from 18 residues. Written as DNA, the CDR3 is TGTGCCAGCAGCTCAGCGACAGGGGTGGAAAGCTCCTACAATGAGCAGTTCTTC. It codes for CASSSATGVESSYNEQFF.

V usage is TRBV14 and J usage is TRBJ2-5; D unresolved. Per the germline V gene, CDR1 is SGHDN and CDR2 is FVKESK. V was cut by 0 bases and J by 2 bases, with 10 bases left in between. CDR3 length equals 15 residues. Here the CDR3 DNA reads TGTGCCAGCAGCCAAGAAATGGCAGTACAAGAGACCCAGTACTTC. As protein: CASSQEMAVQETQYF.

V is TRBV28 and J is TRBJ2-5, with 8 bases fitting TRBD1. This CDR3 contains 14 residues. Germline trimming cut 7 bases from V and 5 bases from J; bases unmatched to any gene: 9. Looked up from germline, CDR1 is MDHEN and CDR2 is SYDVKM. CDR3 sequence (DNA): TGTGCCAGCATCCCAGACAGGGGACGGGAGACCCAGTACTTC. It is translated as CASIPDRGRETQYF.

The rearrangement uses TRBV27 and TRBJ1-1, with D maybe TRBD1 (5 bases). CDR3 length equals 14 residues. Germline CDR1 MNHEY, CDR2 SMNVEV (reference sequence). The V end was cut by 4 bases, the J end by 4 bases, with 13 bases between. The CDR3 nucleotides are TGTGCCAGCAGTTCGGGACGCCCTAGCACTGAAGCTTTCTTT. This encodes CASSSGRPSTEAFF.

This sequence joins TRBV9 and TRBJ2-2; 8 nucleotides line up with TRBD2. Germline trimming cut 5 bases from V and 4 bases from J; bases unmatched to any gene: 7. Germline V lookup: CDR1 SGDLS, CDR2 YYNGEE. This CDR3 region has 15 residues. The CDR3 protein is CASSPGTRSTGELFF. CDR3 sequence (DNA): TGTGCCAGCAGTCCCGGGACTAGGTCCACCGGGGAGCTGTTTTTT.

CDR3 protein: CSARGDRPWDDEQFF. The CDR3 coding sequence is TGCAGTGCTAGAGGAGACAGGCCCTGGGACGATGAGCAGTTCTTC. The chain carries TRBV20-1 and TRBJ2-1; D perhaps matches TRBD1 (6 bases). The CDR3 is 15 residues long. The germline CDR1 and CDR2 sequences are DFQATT and SNEGSKA (reference sequence). Trimming pared 1 base from V and 8 bases from J, leaving 18 bases between.

This sequence joins TRBV27 and TRBJ2-5; D uncertain. CDR1 and CDR2 (germline): MNHEY, SMNVEV (reference sequence). CDR3 length: 15 amino acids. The V end was cut by 0 bases, the J end by 0 bases, with 8 bases between. The DNA for the CDR3 is TGTGCCAGCAGTTTATCCTTGGGGAACCAAGAGACCCAGTACTTC. Translated, it gives CASSLSLGNQETQYF.

The chain joins TRBV24-1 to TRBJ2-7, with D unresolved. The V gene lost 3 bases and the J gene lost 6 bases, with 20 bases spanning the gap. CDR3 length: 16 amino acids. CDR1 KGHDR and CDR2 SFDVKD come from the germline V gene. The chain's CDR3 is CATSDDGPALAGEQYF. The DNA of the CDR3 is TGTGCCACCAGTGATGATGGCCCGGCCTTAGCTGGCGAGCAGTACTTC.

V gene TRBV11-1 combines with J gene TRBJ1-1; D remains unclear. V gave up 3 bases and J gave up 0 bases, with 5 bases separating them. The CDR3 extends over 13 amino acids. Germline-derived CDR1 and CDR2 are SGHAT and FQDESV (reference sequence). CDR3 protein: CASSFWVNTEAFF. The CDR3, as DNA: TGTGCCAGCAGCTTCTGGGTGAACACTGAAGCTTTCTTT. The complete variable domain, with remaining parts taken from reference TRBV11-1 and TRBJ1-1, reads EAEVAQSPRYKITEKSQAVAFWCDPISGHATLYWYRQILGQGPELLVQFQDESVVDDSQLPKDRFSAERLKGVDSTLKIQPAELGDSAMYLCASSFWVNTEAFFGQGTRLTVV.

The rearrangement uses TRBV3-1 and TRBJ2-1; TRBD2 aligns across 12 bases. V shed 0 bases, J shed 2 bases, and the junction held 5 bases outside the gene matches. This CDR3 is built from 18 residues. Germline lookup yields CDR1 LGHDT and CDR2 YNNKEL (reference sequence). The CDR3 spells CASSQEAGLAGAYNEQFF. CDR3 DNA sequence: TGTGCCAGCAGCCAAGAGGCGGGACTAGCGGGCGCCTACAATGAGCAGTTCTTC.

The V and J genes are TRBV11-1 and TRBJ2-7; D possibly corresponds to TRBD1 (5 bases). The CDR3 has 16 residues. The germline CDR1 and CDR2 sequences are SGHAT and FQDESV (reference sequence). V lost 7 bases, J lost 2 bases, and 21 bases lay in between. The DNA for the CDR3 is TGTGCCAGCACCTTCTCAATGGGGCAGGTTGCCTACGAGCAGTACTTC. Amino acid sequence: CASTFSMGQVAYEQYF.

The CDR3 region has the DNA TGTGCCAGTAGGGAAACAGGGTTCGAAGATACGCAGTATTTT. Protein sequence: CASRETGFEDTQYF. The V call is TRBV19, the J call TRBJ2-3, with D perhaps matching TRBD1 (6 bases). CDR3 length: 14 residues. The germline V and J ends were trimmed by 6 bases and 5 bases, with 15 bases remaining between them. CDR1 is LNHDA, CDR2 SQIVND, per germline (reference sequence).

CDR3 sequence reads: CASSDSGFAGELFF. CDR3 coding DNA: TGTGCCAGCAGTGACTCCGGGTTCGCCGGGGAGCTGTTTTTT. J is TRBJ2-2 and V is TRBV6-4; unclear D gene. This CDR3 spans 14 amino acids. CDR1 MRHNA and CDR2 SNTAGT come from the germline V gene. Trimming removed 0 bases at V and 6 bases at J, with 8 bases between.

V and J are TRBV12-3 or TRBV12-4 and TRBJ2-7, with TRBD2 matching over 10 bases. V gave up 7 bases and J gave up 4 bases; unmatched junction bases: 28. This CDR3 is 21 amino acids long. CDR3: CASTLLNGRAGGRLPGYEQYF. In DNA form, the CDR3 reads TGTGCCAGCACCCTCCTGAATGGGCGAGCGGGAGGGCGCCTACCCGGTTACGAGCAGTACTTC.

The chain links TRBV19 to TRBJ2-7; D is possibly TRBD2 (5 bases). Trimming pared 2 bases from V and 6 bases from J, leaving 8 bases between. Germline V CDR1 and CDR2: LNHDA, SQIVND (reference sequence). The CDR3 length is 12 residues. The CDR3 protein is CASSIRGFEQYF. The DNA of the CDR3 is TGTGCCAGTAGTATACGGGGTTTCGAGCAGTACTTC.

CDR3 sequence reads: CASSAAWGPYYEQYF. In DNA, the CDR3 is TGTGCCAGTAGTGCCGCGTGGGGGCCGTACTACGAGCAGTACTTC. This sequence joins TRBV19 and TRBJ2-7, with D tentatively TRBD1 (6 bases). V lost 5 bases to trimming and J lost 3 bases, with 17 bases between them. The CDR3 has 15 residues. Germline CDR1 reads LNHDA; CDR2 reads SQIVND (reference sequence).

The genes are TRBV27 and TRBJ1-6; unclear D gene. CDR1 is MNHEY, CDR2 SMNVEV, per germline (reference sequence). Trimming stripped 3 bases from V and 0 bases from J, with 9 bases between. The CDR3 sequence is 16 residues long. DNA for the CDR3: TGTGCCAGCAGTTTTTTTCTGAGCTCCTATAATTCACCCCTCCACTTT. Protein: CASSFFLSSYNSPLHF.

J is TRBJ2-1 and V is TRBV29-1; 7 nucleotides agree with TRBD1. CDR3 length equals 16 residues. Germline V gene sequence: CDR1 SQVTM, CDR2 ANQGSEA. The junction had 7 bases not matched to a gene; V was cut back by 0 bases and J by 2 bases. The CDR3 reads CSVEDRQGIAYNEQFF. The CDR3 DNA reads TGCAGCGTTGAAGATCGACAGGGAATAGCCTACAATGAGCAGTTCTTC.

The chain is built from TRBV10-3 and TRBJ2-7; 9 bases map to TRBD2. With V trimmed by 3 bases and J by 4 bases, 4 bases remained unmatched. The CDR3 consists of 14 residues. Germline V lookup: CDR1 ENHRY, CDR2 SYGVKD. CDR3 DNA sequence: TGTGCCATCAGTGAAAGGACTAGCGTTTACGAGCAGTACTTC. Amino acids: CAISERTSVYEQYF.

The gene calls are TRBV4-3 and TRBJ1-3; the D is unclear. Trimming cost V 2 bases and J 1 base, with 6 bases left between them. Germline V lookup: CDR1 LGHNA, CDR2 YSLEER. The CDR3 contains 14 residues. The CDR3 DNA follows: TGCGCCAGCAGCCAAAGTAGTTCTGGAAACACCATATATTTT. Translation gives CASSQSSSGNTIYF.

The chain uses TRBV19 and TRBJ1-2; D gene unclear. Trimming left V 8 bases short and J 3 bases short, with 7 bases between. Germline values: CDR1 LNHDA, CDR2 SQIVND (reference sequence). This CDR3 region has 11 residues. The DNA of the CDR3 is TGTGCCAGTTACGGAGACTATGGCTACACCTTC. Its translation is CASYGDYGYTF.

Only one count was recorded for this clonotype. V and J are TRBV25-1 and TRBJ2-3; 8 nucleotides line up with TRBD2. Trimming at V came to 8 bases and at J to 0 bases, leaving 4 bases not matched to a gene. Looked up from germline, CDR1 is MGHDK and CDR2 is SYGVNS. The CDR3 is made up of 14 amino acids. For the CDR3, the DNA is TGTGCCAGCGGCCCTAGCGGGAGCACAGATACGCAGTATTTT. Translating it yields CASGPSGSTDTQYF.

This clonotype was seen more than once but under ten times. V usage is TRBV27 and J usage is TRBJ2-7; a weak D match, TRBD2 (6 bases). Trimming shortened V by 5 bases and J by 2 bases, and 16 bases separated the two germline ends. This CDR3 spans 15 amino acids. Germline V gene lookup returns CDR1 MNHEY and CDR2 SMNVEV (reference sequence). DNA of the CDR3: TGTGCCAGCAGTCCAGATAGCGGTTCAGCCTACGAGCAGTACTTC. Its translation: CASSPDSGSAYEQYF.